The 8 T cell receptor beta chains in this list originate from one sample, sequenced in a study of CD8 T cells in ankylosing spondylitis. Each CDR3 protein gets one entry after TCRdb re-called the 5' RACE reads with MiXCR. The table has 300,000 to 400,000 distinct CDR3 sequences, roughly 14% seen once; the top ten hold around 0.99%. Sequences were obtained from blood, either unsorted or a sorted T cell fraction (not recorded which). The origin of the receptors is a male donor with ankylosing spondylitis or in good health (not recorded which).

There are a few counts of this clonotype. The CDR3 sequence is CASSLASGRLFF. CDR3 nucleotide sequence: TGTGCCAGCAGCTTAGCTAGCGGGAGACTGTTCTTC. This chain links TRBV7-8 with TRBJ2-1; 9 nucleotides agree with TRBD2. J was trimmed by 15 bases and V by 0 bases; bases with no gene match: 3. Germline V CDR1 and CDR2: SGHVS, FQNEAQ. The length of the CDR3 is 12 residues.

This sequence joins TRBV12-3 or TRBV12-4 and TRBJ1-2; no reliable D call. V lost 7 bases and J lost 5, with 17 bases in between. This CDR3 has 14 residues. The CDR3 sequence is CASTRLRVGYGYTF. CDR3 bases: TGTGCCAGCACCCGACTCCGGGTGGGTTATGGCTACACCTTC.

J is TRBJ2-1 and V is TRBV6-1; a weak D match, TRBD1 (5 bases). Per the germline V gene, CDR1 is MNHNS and CDR2 is SASEGT. Trimming removed 6 bases at V and 6 bases at J, with 15 bases between. The CDR3 extends over 14 amino acids. CDR3 sequence (DNA): TGTGCCAGCAGGCCCTCGGGCAGGGTCAATGAGCAGTTCTTC. Residues: CASRPSGRVNEQFF.

This clonotype was seen only a few times. The chain employs TRBV5-1 and TRBJ2-5; 14 bases line up with TRBD2. V trimming: 4 bases; J trimming: 4 bases; junction bases outside the gene matches: 6. The CDR3 has 16 residues. CDR1 and CDR2 (germline): SGHRS, YFSETQ. CDR3: CASSPAGTSGGETQYF. CDR3 bases: TGCGCCAGCAGCCCGGCCGGGACTAGCGGGGGAGAGACCCAGTACTTC.

The V and J genes are TRBV12-3 or TRBV12-4 and TRBJ2-1; D unresolved. The CDR3 spans 14 residues. The ends were cut back, 3 bases at V and 6 bases at J, with 12 bases in the middle. The CDR3 region is CASSFYGLGNEQFF. In DNA form, the CDR3 reads TGTGCCAGCAGTTTCTATGGTCTCGGCAATGAGCAGTTCTTC.

This clonotype was observed at least ten times. The chain couples TRBV12-3 or TRBV12-4 to TRBJ2-3; 9 nucleotides line up with TRBD1. This CDR3 comprises 13 residues. J was trimmed by 4 bases and V by 9 bases; bases with no gene match: 5. CDR3 residues: CASYRGRADTQYF. In nucleotides, the CDR3 is TGTGCCAGTTACAGGGGGCGGGCAGATACGCAGTATTTT.

This clonotype was detected only a few times. The gene calls are TRBV5-1 and TRBJ2-1; TRBD2 agrees at 8 bases. Germline CDR1 and CDR2: SGHRS and YFSETQ. This CDR3 spans 15 amino acids. Unmatched junction bases numbered 6, after V lost 0 bases and J lost 7 bases. CDR3 bases: TGCGCCAGCAGCTTGGTCGGGGGGGAATGGAATGAGCAGTTCTTC. Its translation is CASSLVGGEWNEQFF.

This clonotype was seen more than once but under ten times. The chain carries TRBV20-1 and TRBJ2-1; D is undetermined. Trimming removed 0 bases at V and 0 bases at J, with 15 bases between. This CDR3 contains 17 residues. CDR1 and CDR2 (germline): DFQATT, SNEGSKA (reference sequence). In DNA form, the CDR3 reads TGCAGTGCTAGAGATGGTTCGAAGCAGCTCTCCTACAATGAGCAGTTCTTC. It encodes CSARDGSKQLSYNEQFF.